The 27 T cell receptor beta chains below all came from one sample that was sequenced in a study of cytomegalovirus exposure and HLA in healthy donors (TCRdb year 2017). Receptors were amplified or captured by the immunoSEQ multiplex PCR assay. TCRdb's version of the immuneACCESS table is confined to in-frame rearrangements and falls short of the full clone set. An unresolved V gene accounts for under half of the shortfall where checked; the remainder is of unknown origin. Here the sample has roughly 59,000 clones; 95% occur a single time. The ten largest clones represent around 7% of the sample. The sample comprised PBMCs. The receptor set was obtained from a woman between 18 and 29 years old in good health and CMV-seropositive.

The V call is TRBV19, the J call TRBJ2-3, with D maybe TRBD1 (6 bases). With 5 bases removed from V and 0 bases from J, the gap between germline ends came to 18 bases. The CDR3 contains 17 residues. Per the germline V gene, CDR1 is LNHDA and CDR2 is SQIVND (reference sequence). DNA for the CDR3: TGTGCCAGTAGTTTGAGTAGATGGACAGTGAGCACAGATACGCAGTATTTT. This translates into CASSLSRWTVSTDTQYF.

The V and J genes are TRBV10-3 and TRBJ2-5; TRBD2 agrees at 9 bases. The V segment lost 6 bases and the J segment 4 bases; nucleotides outside the gene matches: 6. Germline values: CDR1 ENHRY, CDR2 SYGVKD. There are 14 residues in the CDR3. The chain's CDR3 is CAISYLSGGETQYF. Written as DNA, the CDR3 is TGTGCCATCAGCTACCTTAGCGGGGGAGAGACCCAGTACTTC.

This rearrangement joins TRBV30 to TRBJ2-7; 15 bases are shared with TRBD2. J lost 3 bases, V lost 3 bases, and 12 bases had no gene match. The CDR3 totals 18 residues. Germline-derived CDR1 and CDR2 are GTSNPN and SVGIG (reference sequence). This CDR3 is CAWRETGLAGGSNYEQYF. Here the CDR3 DNA reads TGTGCCTGGAGGGAAACGGGACTAGCGGGAGGCTCTAACTACGAGCAGTACTTC.

The chain has TRBV4-2 and TRBJ1-3, with D possibly being TRBD1 (5 bases). The CDR3 sequence is 15 residues long. V gave up 7 bases and J gave up 0 bases, with 13 bases separating them. The germline V gene has CDR1 LGHNA and CDR2 YNFKEQ. CDR3 protein: CASTVDSTSGNTIYF. CDR3 in DNA: TGTGCCAGCACCGTAGACAGTACCTCTGGAAACACCATATATTTT.

This clone was picked up one time. The rearrangement links TRBV2 to TRBJ2-1; D might be TRBD2 (5 bases). There are 14 residues in the CDR3. CDR1 is SNHLY, CDR2 FYNNEI, per germline. V was trimmed by 1 base and J by 13 bases, leaving 17 bases between them. Here the CDR3 DNA reads TGTGCCAGCAGTGAAGAGGGTCTAGCAAGGAAACAGTTCTTC. Amino acids: CASSEEGLARKQFF.

This clone was seen a single time. The chain is built from TRBV28 and TRBJ2-7; D uncertain. The germline CDR1 and CDR2 sequences are MDHEN and SYDVKM. Trimming cost V 4 bases and J 3 bases, with 4 bases left between them. The CDR3 sequence is 11 residues long. CDR3 protein: CASSYYYEQYF. The CDR3 nucleotides are TGTGCCAGCAGTTACTACTACGAGCAGTACTTC. The whole variable domain, remainder taken from reference TRBV28 and TRBJ2-7, is DVKVTQSSRYLVKRTGEKVFLECVQDMDHENMFWYRQDPGLGLRLIYFSYDVKMKEKGDIPEGYSVSREKKERFSLILESASTNQTSMYLCASSYYYEQYFGPGTRLTVT.

The chain carries TRBV28 and TRBJ1-2, with 11 positions matching TRBD1. Per the germline V gene, CDR1 is MDHEN and CDR2 is SYDVKM. This CDR3 has 14 amino acids. J gave up 3 bases and V 5 bases, and 2 bases lay outside the gene matches. The CDR3 region is CASSPGQGDYGYTF. The CDR3 DNA follows: TGTGCCAGCAGTCCGGGACAGGGGGACTATGGCTACACCTTC.

V gene TRBV5-1 combines with J gene TRBJ2-3, with 8 positions matching TRBD1. Germline trimming cut 3 bases from V and 2 bases from J; bases unmatched to any gene: 5. The CDR3 loop spans 15 amino acids. CDR1 and CDR2 (germline): SGHRS, YFSETQ. CDR3 residues: CASSSLTGATDTQYF. The CDR3, as DNA: TGCGCCAGCAGCTCTTTGACAGGGGCCACAGATACGCAGTATTTT.

This clone was observed a single time. This chain uses TRBV28 with TRBJ1-2; D is uncertain. The CDR3 runs to 15 residues. CDR1 is MDHEN, CDR2 SYDVKM, per germline. V was cut by 5 bases and J by 4 bases, with 17 bases left in between. CDR3 DNA sequence: TGTGCCAGCAGTCCCCCGGACGGGGTTCCCTATGGCTACACCTTC. Encoded protein: CASSPPDGVPYGYTF.

The rearrangement joins TRBV7-2 to TRBJ2-5; 7 nucleotides match TRBD1. This CDR3 has 14 residues. V lost 6 bases to trimming and J lost 4 bases; unmatched junction nucleotides: 8. The germline V gene encodes CDR1 SGHTA and CDR2 FQGNSA. The CDR3 is CASSRDRAGETQYF. CDR3 nucleotide sequence: TGTGCCAGCAGTCGTGACAGGGCCGGAGAGACCCAGTACTTC.

The J gene is TRBJ2-2, the V gene TRBV5-1, with D possibly TRBD2 on 5 matching bases. Per the germline V gene, CDR1 is SGHRS and CDR2 is YFSETQ. The CDR3 consists of 15 residues. V lost 2 bases and J 0 bases, leaving 8 bases between the germline ends. CDR3 sequence reads: CASSFGGPNTGELFF. In DNA form, the CDR3 reads TGCGCCAGCAGCTTCGGAGGTCCGAACACCGGGGAGCTGTTTTTT.

This sequence joins TRBV28 and TRBJ1-2; 10 nucleotides align to TRBD1. The CDR3 is 15 amino acids. Germline CDR1 is MDHEN and CDR2 is SYDVKM. Losses at the gene ends were 4 bases for V and 8 bases for J; bases not matched to a gene: 10. CDR3 coding DNA: TGTGCCAGCAGTTCCCGGGACAGGGGTGTGTTGGGCTACACCTTC. Its protein is CASSSRDRGVLGYTF.

The rearrangement uses TRBV28 and TRBJ2-3, with D maybe TRBD1 (6 bases). The germline gives CDR1 MDHEN, CDR2 SYDVKM. The length of the CDR3 is 14 residues. V was shortened by 6 bases and J by 3 bases, with 13 bases between the two germline ends. The CDR3 is CASRRGWETDTQYF. CDR3 in DNA: TGTGCCAGCAGAAGGGGGTGGGAGACAGATACGCAGTATTTT.

V is TRBV27 and J is TRBJ2-1; 13 nucleotides agree with TRBD2. V was pared by 6 bases and J by 8 bases, with 13 bases of the junction left unmatched. Germline CDR1 and CDR2: MNHEY and SMNVEV (reference sequence). The CDR3 covers 17 residues. CDR3 region: CASSHQELAGGGHEQFF. The DNA for the CDR3 is TGTGCCAGCAGCCATCAAGAACTAGCGGGAGGGGGACATGAGCAGTTCTTC.

CDR3 loop: CATNDRVGGSNEKLFF. The CDR3 DNA reads TGTGCCACCAATGACCGGGTTGGGGGCTCTAATGAAAAACTGTTTTTT. The chain recombines TRBV2 with TRBJ1-4, with D tentatively TRBD1 (6 bases). The germline V and J ends were trimmed by 10 bases and 3 bases, with 21 bases remaining between them. Looked up from germline, CDR1 is SNHLY and CDR2 is FYNNEI. This CDR3 region has 16 residues. The complete variable domain, with remaining parts taken from reference TRBV2 and TRBJ1-4, reads EPEVTQTPSHQVTQMGQEVILRCVPISNHLYFYWYRQILGQKVEFLVSFYNNEISEKSEIFDDQFSVERPDGSNFTLKIRSTKLEDSAMYFCATNDRVGGSNEKLFFGSGTQLSVL.

This chain uses TRBV2 with TRBJ2-7; no firm D call. The CDR3 has 11 amino acids. V gave up 4 bases and J gave up 6 bases, with 7 bases separating them. CDR1 is SNHLY, CDR2 FYNNEI, per germline. CDR3 DNA: TGTGCCAGCAGTGCGCTGGCCGAGCAGTACTTC. As protein: CASSALAEQYF.

The chain couples TRBV6-6 to TRBJ2-3; D possibly corresponds to TRBD2 (5 bases). Germline V CDR1 and CDR2: MNHNY, SVGAGI (reference sequence). Trimming cost V 2 bases and J 4 bases, with 10 bases left between them. The CDR3 extends over 14 amino acids. The CDR3, as DNA: TGTGCCAGCAGTTACGTCGCGGGCTCAGATACGCAGTATTTT. This translates into CASSYVAGSDTQYF.

The CDR3 loop is CASSRGVSTDTQYF. In DNA form, the CDR3 reads TGTGCCAGCAGCCGGGGGGTTAGCACAGATACGCAGTATTTT. The V and J genes are TRBV6-5 and TRBJ2-3; 7 nucleotides match TRBD2. In germline, CDR1 is MNHEY, CDR2 SVGAGI. After removal of 6 bases from V and 0 bases from J, the junction contained 3 bases not matched to a gene. The CDR3 consists of 14 residues.

The genes are TRBV27 and TRBJ1-5; no clear D. The length of the CDR3 is 12 residues. Trimming removed 3 bases from V and 9 bases from J, with 9 bases in between. Germline assignment: CDR1 MNHEY and CDR2 SMNVEV (reference sequence). The CDR3 reads CASSFSRGPQHF. DNA for the CDR3: TGTGCCAGCAGTTTTAGCCGCGGGCCCCAGCATTTT.

This chain links TRBV10-3 with TRBJ1-4; TRBD1 agrees at 9 bases. Per germline, CDR1 ENHRY and CDR2 SYGVKD. The V segment lost 2 bases and the J segment 11 bases; nucleotides outside the gene matches: 12. The CDR3 contains 16 residues. The CDR3 sequence is CAISEITGGRGGKLFF. The CDR3 nucleotides are TGTGCCATCAGTGAGATTACAGGGGGCCGTGGCGGGAAACTGTTTTTT.

This chain connects TRBV2 to TRBJ1-4; 7 positions match TRBD1. The V gene's germline CDR1 is SNHLY and CDR2 FYNNEI. The length of the CDR3 is 15 residues. The J segment lost 5 bases and the V segment lost 6 bases, leaving 9 bases of the junction unmatched. The CDR3 DNA reads as TGTGCCAGCAGGGGACTGGGGACAGTAAATGAAAAACTGTTTTTT. It yields the protein CASRGLGTVNEKLFF.

The rearrangement joins TRBV7-2 to TRBJ2-7; the D gene is possibly TRBD2 (5 bases). The CDR3 contains 14 residues. V lost 5 bases and J lost 2, with 13 bases in between. Germline V gene lookup returns CDR1 SGHTA and CDR2 FQGNSA. The DNA for the CDR3 is TGTGCCAGCAGCCCCACCCTACTAGCCTACGAGCAGTACTTC. Translating it yields CASSPTLLAYEQYF.

V is TRBV5-8 and J is TRBJ1-4; D is possibly TRBD1 (6 bases). The germline V gene has CDR1 SGHTS and CDR2 YDEGEE. V was trimmed by 2 bases and J by 3 bases, leaving 8 bases between them. CDR3 length: 14 residues. CDR3 loop: CASSLWTANEKLFF. In nucleotides, the CDR3 is TGTGCCAGCAGCTTATGGACAGCTAATGAAAAACTGTTTTTT. Together with reference TRBV5-8 and TRBJ1-4, the CDR3 gives the full variable domain: EAGVTQSPTHLIKTRGQQATLRCSPISGHTSVYWYQQALGLGLQFLLWYDEGEERNRGNFPPRFSGRQFPNYSSELNVNALELEDSALYLCASSLWTANEKLFFGSGTQLSVL.

This rearrangement joins TRBV4-1 to TRBJ2-1; D is possibly TRBD1 (5 bases). Germline CDR1 and CDR2: MGHRA and YSYEKL. V was trimmed by 3 bases and J by 0 bases, leaving 12 bases between them. The CDR3 is 16 amino acids. The CDR3 sequence: CASSQLDIISYNEQFF. The CDR3 nucleotides read TGCGCCAGCAGCCAGTTGGACATAATCTCCTACAATGAGCAGTTCTTC.

This sequence joins TRBV13 and TRBJ2-3; D remains ambiguous. There are 16 residues in the CDR3. Germline V gene data show CDR1 as PRHDT and CDR2 as FYEKMQ (reference sequence). Trimming cost V 5 bases and J 1 base, with 16 bases left between them. The CDR3 is CASSPSLEIGTDTQYF. The CDR3 DNA reads TGTGCCAGCAGCCCGTCTCTAGAGATAGGCACAGATACGCAGTATTTT.

The rearrangement links TRBV28 to TRBJ2-2; 9 positions match TRBD1. The germline V gene has CDR1 MDHEN and CDR2 SYDVKM. This CDR3 has 16 amino acids. Germline trimming cut 6 bases from V and 6 bases from J; bases unmatched to any gene: 11. The DNA of the CDR3 is TGTGCCAGCAGGACTCGCACAGGGGGCTCGGCCGGGGAGCTGTTTTTT. Translating it yields CASRTRTGGSAGELFF. The whole variable domain, filled in from reference TRBV28 and TRBJ2-2, reads DVKVTQSSRYLVKRTGEKVFLECVQDMDHENMFWYRQDPGLGLRLIYFSYDVKMKEKGDIPEGYSVSREKKERFSLILESASTNQTSMYLCASRTRTGGSAGELFFGEGSRLTVL.

V and J are TRBV28 and TRBJ1-6; D is ambiguous. The CDR3 contains 13 residues. Per germline, CDR1 MDHEN and CDR2 SYDVKM. The germline V and J ends were trimmed by 11 bases and 2 bases, with 10 bases remaining between them. The CDR3 DNA reads TGTGCCGAAGGGAGGACCTATAATTCACCCCTCCACTTT. It is translated as CAEGRTYNSPLHF.